This paragraph covers one T cell receptor (beta chain) sequence. What this receptor recognizes is not known. No base qualities exist here, and no much larger clone lies one base off it. The sample comes from a study of cytomegalovirus exposure and HLA in healthy donors (dated by TCRdb to between 2016 and 2019). With respect to the entire study: In an earlier analysis of 587 of the donors, 276 Gb of sequence data and 90 million to 120 million unique TCR beta sequences from about 180 million T cells were reported. About 320 gigabases of sequencing data and approximately 84 million unique TCR sequences were included in an early release covering under 650 HLA-typed donors. Of the roughly 400 genotyped donors, approximately 83% fell in the genetic ancestry cluster associated with self-reported Caucasian donors. The study aimed to test whether signatures of past pathogen exposure could be identified by cataloging public T cell receptors. The study used immunosequencing to profile the T cell repertoires of several hundred subjects and linked those repertoires to cytomegalovirus serostatus. A separate validation cohort of about 110 different subjects was used in addition to the approximately 700-subject first cohort. High-throughput TCR immunosequencing, statistical association of individual TCRs with disease status, and machine learning were combined to predict cytomegalovirus infection status. In a later analysis, previously published TCR beta repertoires from roughly 710 donors were re-analyzed and high-resolution HLA genotyping was added so that TCR occurrence patterns could be studied. Rather than using new phenotypic data, the later analysis identified candidate immune exposures from TCR beta sequences and from how often those sequences occurred across donors. To decide whether each TCR beta V gene segment behaved as functional or pseudogenic, an earlier analysis of some 600 of the donors relied on high-throughput TCR beta sequencing. Donor age, sex, ethnicity and CMV serostatus were compiled together with the repertoire data. Genome-wide SNP genotypes for about 55% of the 666 donors were used in a later genetic analysis, which treated that subset as a discovery cohort. Every discovery cohort repertoire had been produced on one sequencing platform. HLA typing included class I and class II loci at four-digit resolution. The number of donors typed differed by locus, with 629-630 for A, B, C, DRB1 and DQB1, more than 500 for DQA1, 600 to 610 for DPA1, and about 450 for DPB1. Because of strong linkage in the cohort, 5 or 6 DR-DQ haplotypes were treated as single units for association and clustering. Among a few hundred genotyped donors of the cohort, an average of approximately 240,000 unique TCR beta nucleotide sequences were sequenced per donor, around 20% of them non-productive.

Results the study describes overall, beyond this receptor: In a later analysis, most CMV-associated TCR beta chains were found to appear HLA-restricted, with HLA associations seemingly driven largely by CMV exposure. Specific HLA alleles were associated with around 18,000 TCR beta sequences at a false discovery rate of 0.05 in a later analysis. The only immune exposure information available for the cohort was CMV serostatus. Some IMGT-functional V segments, including TRBV6-2 and TRBV6-3, could not be distinguished by the 87-base-pair reads and were therefore excluded. Several of the top co-occurrence clusters appeared to be linked to parvovirus B19, influenza, CMV and Epstein-Barr virus, according to a later analysis. An association between a missense DCLRE1C variant and V-gene and J-gene trimming of TCR beta chains was found in a later genetic analysis and replicated in an independent cohort. Linkage disequilibrium might explain the correlated functional status among segregating V segments, but an unknown experimental factor could not be excluded. Because HLA typing was unavailable for some donors at each locus, only the typed subset was used in association tests. While some public TCRs were present in many individuals, most TCR sequences turned up only very rarely across donors. Seventeen rarely observed V segments, including chromosome 9 orphons, were excluded from the earlier analysis of several hundred of the donors because counts were too low. The cohort was sequenced for TCR beta chains only, and without alpha or paired-chain data the features that could be detected were limited. In the study, some 160 TCR beta chains were listed as associated with cytomegalovirus. According to a later analysis, TCR association rates differed among HLA loci, with DRB1 alleles showing the most associated TCRs and HLA-C alleles showing the fewest. A cluster of highly shared sequence variants was judged likely to represent a technical artifact of the sequencing pipeline. According to the authors, the approach could potentially be generalized to other disease states and immunological phenotypes. In an earlier analysis of approximately 590 of the donors, most TCR beta V segments appeared in productive rearrangements about 90% or about 30% of the time, broadly matching IMGT annotations. Compared with the 666-donor mean, donors in an Asian-associated ancestry cluster had fewer N-insertions in productive TCRs, according to a later genetic analysis. In a later analysis, HLA-associated TCR beta chains were found to be more clonally expanded and to have lower generation probabilities than equally common non-associated chains. The presence/absence analyses assumed that sequencing depth was roughly uniform across donors, and that assumption may not be true. A further reported finding was that TCR beta sequences accurately predicted the HLA-A and HLA-B alleles for most subjects in the first cohort. In vitro tests confirmed that a few of the cytomegalovirus-associated TCR beta chains recognize cytomegalovirus antigens. The classifier was reported to diagnose cytomegalovirus status with high specificity and sensitivity in both the original cohort and the validation cohort. Strong co-occurrence of HLA alleles, especially DR and DQ, made assigning TCR associations to individual alleles difficult.

Library preparation used the immunoSEQ multiplex PCR assay. For the multiplex PCR, a mixture combining 60 forward primers for TCR Vbeta segments and 13 reverse primers for TCR Jbeta segments was used. A multiplex PCR assay on genomic DNA amplified the CDR3 region of rearranged TCR beta genes. On the Illumina HiSeq System, the amplified TCR beta libraries were sequenced as 87-base-pair reads. Per the original workflow: In a later analysis, tens of millions of unique TCR beta chains were counted across the roughly 610 repertoires, and approximately 11 million of these chains were shared by at least two donors. Raw reads were error-corrected and collapsed into unique sequences by a nearest-neighbor algorithm in which closely related sequences were merged to remove PCR and sequencing errors. Alignment of CDR3 sequences to IMGT reference sequences was used to assign V, D and J gene segments. Each retained sequence needed at least a six-nucleotide match to both a V gene segment and a J gene segment. A rearrangement was called productive if the CDR3 had no stop codons and remained in frame with V and J, and every other rearrangement was called non-productive. Following IMGT convention, CDR3 was defined as the stretch from the second conserved V-encoded cysteine up to the conserved J-encoded phenylalanine. The earlier analysis of a few hundred of the donors excluded any sequence lacking an unambiguous match to a single V gene segment. In an earlier analysis of 450 to 750 of the donors, a V segment was called functional when productive rearrangements were above 56.7%, and segregating when the standard deviation between donors exceeded 5%. A statistical classification framework was built for diagnosing cytomegalovirus status from the catalog of TCR beta chain sequences. V and J gene assignment, in a later analysis, came from comparing TCR nucleotide sequences with IMGT/GENE-DB human TR gene sequences. The TCRdist pipeline was used in a later analysis to assign CDR3 sequences and most-parsimonious VDJ recombination scenarios. In a later analysis, each TCR beta chain was defined by its CDR3 amino acid sequence together with its V-gene family, and reads lacking a unique V-gene family were excluded. As a way to deal with suspected cross-contamination and a sequencing artifact, a later analysis dropped over 550 nucleotide sequences that were highly shared and had low generation probability. A later analysis calculated a clonal expansion index for each public chain from normalized within-repertoire ranks of inferred template counts. Generation probabilities in a later analysis came from a VDJ recombination model fitted to out-of-frame rearrangements, and those results were checked against IGoR. In a later analysis, TCR-TCR, TCR-HLA and TCR-CMV co-occurrence was scored with hypergeometric tests, and a repertoire-size bias correction was applied to TCR pairs. To estimate false discovery rates, a later analysis permuted the HLA or CMV assignments 20 times. In a later analysis, co-occurring TCRs were grouped using DBSCAN, and TCRdist sequence similarity was added for clustering within HLA-allele-positive subsets. For co-occurrence clustering, repertoires with fewer than 30,000 or more than 120,000 public chains were excluded, along with a handful of repertoires with anomalous nucleotide sharing. TCRdb took over this immuneACCESS table, retaining in-frame rearrangements with V and J assigned. Such tables are incomplete; in checked studies, under half of the missing clones stem from an unresolved V gene, and the remainder is unexplained. That table gives V, J and clone size, and the DNA gave D and trimming. This sample has 99,000 or so clones in its table, and just under 80% of those were observed once. The ten biggest clones cover 1.3% of the sample.

Via the germline V gene, CDR1 is SGDLS and CDR2 YYNGEE. From its cysteine to its phenylalanine, the CDR3 spans 15 amino acids. The retained sequence is limited to the CDR3, 45 bases, with the frame set at the first base. Compared with germline, V lacks 2 bases and J lacks 4 bases; bases without a gene match: 7. The cohort comprised hundreds of healthy bone marrow donors. All cohort members were sampled while nominally healthy, although unrecorded immune exposures were likely present. The donor was CMV seronegative and was included in the group of over 300 seronegative cohort members. Every donor gave a peripheral blood sample, and the peripheral blood mononuclear cells from that sample were used for TCR beta sequencing. The Qiagen DNeasy Blood Extraction Kit was used to extract genomic DNA from the blood cell samples.

The chain uses TRBV9 and TRBJ2-5, and TRBD2 matches 8 of the central bases. This sequence was found in a man younger than 45 in good health and CMV-seronegative. Specimen: PBMCs. The nucleotide sequence is TGTGCCAGCAGCGTGACACGGGGGGGCCCAGAGACCCAGTACTTC. Its protein product is CASSVTRGGPETQYF. The full variable domain, completed from the reference TRBV9 and TRBJ2-5 proteins outside the CDR3, reads DSGVTQTPKHLITATGQRVTLRCSPRSGDLSVYWYQQSLDQGLQFLIQYYNGEERAKGNILERFSAQQFPDLHSELNLSSLELGDSALYFCASSVTRGGPETQYFGPGTRLLVL.